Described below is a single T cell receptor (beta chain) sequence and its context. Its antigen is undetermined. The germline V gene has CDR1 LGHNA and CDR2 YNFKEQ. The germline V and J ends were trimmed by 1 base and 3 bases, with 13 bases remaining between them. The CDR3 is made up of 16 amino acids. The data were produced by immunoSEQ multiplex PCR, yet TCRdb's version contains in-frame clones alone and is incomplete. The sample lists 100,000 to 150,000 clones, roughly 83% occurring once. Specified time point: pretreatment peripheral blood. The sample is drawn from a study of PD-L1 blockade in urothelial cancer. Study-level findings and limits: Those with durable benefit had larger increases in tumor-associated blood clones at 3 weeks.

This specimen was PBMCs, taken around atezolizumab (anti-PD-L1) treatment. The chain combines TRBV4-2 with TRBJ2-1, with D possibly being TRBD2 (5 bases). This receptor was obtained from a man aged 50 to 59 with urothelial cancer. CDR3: CASSQGSGGVYNEQFF. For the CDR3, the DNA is TGTGCCAGCAGCCAAGGGAGCGGCGGAGTCTACAATGAGCAGTTCTTC.